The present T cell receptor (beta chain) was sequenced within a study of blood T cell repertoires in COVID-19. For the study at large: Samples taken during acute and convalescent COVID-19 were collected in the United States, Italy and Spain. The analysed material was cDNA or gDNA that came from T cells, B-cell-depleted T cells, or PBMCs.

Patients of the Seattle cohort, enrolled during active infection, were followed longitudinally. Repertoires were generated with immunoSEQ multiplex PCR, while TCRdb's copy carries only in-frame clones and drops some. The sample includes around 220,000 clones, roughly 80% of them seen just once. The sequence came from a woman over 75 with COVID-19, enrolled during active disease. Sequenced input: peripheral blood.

CDR3 in amino acids: CASSLGGGPEQFF. The DNA of the CDR3 is TGTGCCAGCAGCTTAGGAGGGGGCCCTGAGCAGTTCTTC. This chain joins TRBV11-2 and TRBJ2-1, with 7 bases identical to TRBD1. This CDR3 contains 13 residues. J gave up 9 bases and V 1 base, and 3 bases lay outside the gene matches. The germline gives CDR1 SGHAT, CDR2 FQNNGV.